A single sample is the source of the 8 T cell receptor beta chains below, sequenced in a study of control samples from healthy donors and cancer patients. The repertoire was sequenced with immunoSEQ multiplex PCR; TCRdb's copy has only in-frame clones and lacks some. The sample has approximately 58,000 clones, more than 70% seen once. Sequenced material: PBMCs. These receptors all come from a woman in her sixties with lung cancer.

V is TRBV7-3 and J is TRBJ2-7, with D uncertain. Germline V gene lookup returns CDR1 SGHTA and CDR2 FQGTGA. This CDR3 region has 14 residues. Trimming shortened V by 2 bases and J by 2 bases, and 10 bases separated the two germline ends. The CDR3 sequence is CASSLYQGPYEQYF. The CDR3 coding sequence is TGTGCCAGCAGCTTATATCAAGGCCCCTACGAGCAGTACTTC.

For this clone: Other nucleotide sequences from this sample produce the same CDR3. The chain couples TRBV5-1 to TRBJ1-4; 7 nucleotides align to TRBD1. V shed 0 bases and J 8 bases; nucleotides not matched to a gene: 4. From germline, CDR1 is SGHRS and CDR2 YFSETQ. This CDR3 is built from 14 residues. CDR3 protein: CASSLEGGREKLFF. The DNA of the CDR3 is TGCGCCAGCAGCTTGGAAGGGGGCAGGGAAAAACTGTTTTTT.

V and J are TRBV5-4 and TRBJ2-6; 9 nucleotides align to TRBD1. V lost 4 bases to trimming and J lost 0 bases; unmatched junction nucleotides: 5. Germline V CDR1 and CDR2: SGHNT, YYREEE (reference sequence). This CDR3 has 17 residues. The CDR3: CASSPPGQGSGANVLTF. CDR3 coding DNA: TGTGCCAGCAGCCCGCCGGGACAGGGCTCTGGGGCCAACGTCCTGACTTTC.

This rearrangement joins TRBV11-3 to TRBJ2-5; D might be TRBD1 or TRBD2, each matching 5 bases. The germline V gene encodes CDR1 SGHNT and CDR2 YENEEA. This CDR3 spans 13 amino acids. Trimming pared 5 bases from V and 5 bases from J, leaving 12 bases between. The CDR3 coding sequence is TGTGCCAGCAGCGGGGACCTCGGGGAGACCCAGTACTTC. Translation gives CASSGDLGETQYF.

The rearrangement uses TRBV7-8 and TRBJ2-3; 14 bases match TRBD2. The CDR3 totals 16 residues. With V trimmed by 4 bases and J by 4 bases, 4 bases remained unmatched. CDR1 and CDR2 from the germline V gene are SGHVS and FQNEAQ. CDR3 bases: TGTGCCAGCAGCTCCCGACTAGCGGGAGGGGCAGATACGCAGTATTTT. Translated: CASSSRLAGGADTQYF. Combining the CDR3 with reference TRBV7-8 and TRBJ2-3 gives the whole variable domain GAGVSQSPRYKVAKRGQDVALRCDPISGHVSLFWYQQALGQGPEFLTYFQNEAQLDKSGLPSDRFFAERPEGSVSTLKIQRTQQEDSAVYLCASSSRLAGGADTQYFGPGTRLTVL.

This clone occurred a few times. CDR3 sequence reads: CASSYSGGNYGYTF. In nucleotides, the CDR3 is TGTGCCAGCAGTTACTCAGGCGGAAACTATGGCTACACCTTC. The genes are TRBV6-6 and TRBJ1-2, with D uncertain. The CDR3 is 14 residues long. CDR1 MNHNY and CDR2 SVGAGI come from the germline V gene (reference sequence). Trimming pared 0 bases from V and 2 bases from J, leaving 7 bases between.

The rearrangement joins TRBV5-1 to TRBJ1-3; D is unclear. V lost 1 base to trimming and J lost 4 bases, with 15 bases between them. The CDR3 sequence is 16 residues long. Germline CDR1 SGHRS, CDR2 YFSETQ. The CDR3 DNA follows: TGCGCCAGCAGCTTGATAGGGAATGGGGTCGGAAACACCATATATTTT. The encoded protein is CASSLIGNGVGNTIYF.

V gene TRBV7-9 combines with J gene TRBJ2-3, with D unclear. V was pared by 4 bases and J by 8 bases, with 7 bases between. This CDR3 is built from 11 residues. Looked up from germline, CDR1 is SEHNR and CDR2 is FQNEAQ (reference sequence). DNA for the CDR3: TGTGCCAGCAGCTCCGGATCTACGCAGTATTTT. Translation gives CASSSGSTQYF.